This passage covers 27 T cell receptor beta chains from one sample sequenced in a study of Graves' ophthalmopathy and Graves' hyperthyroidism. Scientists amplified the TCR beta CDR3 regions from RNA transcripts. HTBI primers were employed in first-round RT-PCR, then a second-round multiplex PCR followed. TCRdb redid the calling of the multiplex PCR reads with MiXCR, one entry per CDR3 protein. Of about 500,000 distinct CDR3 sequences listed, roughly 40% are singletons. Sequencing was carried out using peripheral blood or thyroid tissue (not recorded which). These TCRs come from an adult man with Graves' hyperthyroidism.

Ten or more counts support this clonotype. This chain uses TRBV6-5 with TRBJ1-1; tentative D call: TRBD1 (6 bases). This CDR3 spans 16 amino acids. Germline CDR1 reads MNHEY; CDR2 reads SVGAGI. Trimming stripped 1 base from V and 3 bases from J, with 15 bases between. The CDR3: CASSYLQGFGDTEAFF. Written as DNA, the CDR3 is TGTGCCAGCAGTTACTTACAGGGCTTCGGCGACACTGAAGCTTTCTTT.

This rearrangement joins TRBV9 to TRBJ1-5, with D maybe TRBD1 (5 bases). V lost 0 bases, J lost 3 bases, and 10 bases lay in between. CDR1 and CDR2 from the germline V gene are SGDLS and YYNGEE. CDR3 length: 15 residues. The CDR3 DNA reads TGTGCCAGCAGCGTAGGGCCAGGGAACAATCAGCCCCAGCATTTT. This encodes CASSVGPGNNQPQHF.

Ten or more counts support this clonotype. The CDR3 DNA follows: TGCAGTGCTAGGATCGCCGTCACACCCGGGGGGGCCTACGAGCAGTACTTC. This gives the protein CSARIAVTPGGAYEQYF. This chain connects TRBV20-1 to TRBJ2-7, with TRBD2 identical over 8 bases. CDR1 DFQATT and CDR2 SNEGSKA come from the germline V gene (reference sequence). V lost 3 bases and J lost 2; bases outside the gene matches: 15. The length of the CDR3 is 17 residues.

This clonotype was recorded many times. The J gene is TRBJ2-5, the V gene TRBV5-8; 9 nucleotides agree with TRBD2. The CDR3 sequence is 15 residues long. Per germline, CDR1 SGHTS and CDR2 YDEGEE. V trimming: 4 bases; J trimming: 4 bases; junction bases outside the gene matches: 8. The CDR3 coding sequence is TGTGCCAGCAGCGGCGGAGCGGGGGGTGCAGAGACCCAGTACTTC. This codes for CASSGGAGGAETQYF.

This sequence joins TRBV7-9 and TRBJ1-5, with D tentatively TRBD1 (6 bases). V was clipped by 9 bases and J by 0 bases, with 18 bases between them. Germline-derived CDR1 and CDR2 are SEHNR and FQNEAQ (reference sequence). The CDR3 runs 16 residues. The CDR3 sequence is CASSISGAYSNQPQHF. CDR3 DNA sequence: TGTGCCAGTAGTATATCAGGGGCCTATAGCAATCAGCCCCAGCATTTT.

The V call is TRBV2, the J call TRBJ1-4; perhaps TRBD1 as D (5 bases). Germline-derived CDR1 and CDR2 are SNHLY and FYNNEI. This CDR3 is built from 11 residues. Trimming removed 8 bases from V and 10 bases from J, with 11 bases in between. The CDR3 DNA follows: TGTGCCAGCCGAAGGGACGGAAAACTGTTTTTT. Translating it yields CASRRDGKLFF. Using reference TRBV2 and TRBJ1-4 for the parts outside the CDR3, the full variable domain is EPEVTQTPSHQVTQMGQEVILRCVPISNHLYFYWYRQILGQKVEFLVSFYNNEISEKSEIFDDQFSVERPDGSNFTLKIRSTKLEDSAMYFCASRRDGKLFFGSGTQLSVL.

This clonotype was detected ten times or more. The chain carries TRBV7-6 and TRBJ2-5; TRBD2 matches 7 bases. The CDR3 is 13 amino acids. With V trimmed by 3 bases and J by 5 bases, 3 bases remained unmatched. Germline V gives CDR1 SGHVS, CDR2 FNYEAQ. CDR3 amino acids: CASSFEAGETQYF. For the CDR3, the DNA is TGTGCCAGCAGCTTCGAAGCGGGGGAGACCCAGTACTTC.

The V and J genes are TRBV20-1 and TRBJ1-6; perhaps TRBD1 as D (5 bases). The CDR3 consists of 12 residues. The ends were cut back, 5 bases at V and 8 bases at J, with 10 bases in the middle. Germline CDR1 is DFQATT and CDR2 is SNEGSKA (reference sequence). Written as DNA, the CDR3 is TGCAGTGCTGGACACGGGGATTCACCCCTCCACTTT. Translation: CSAGHGDSPLHF.

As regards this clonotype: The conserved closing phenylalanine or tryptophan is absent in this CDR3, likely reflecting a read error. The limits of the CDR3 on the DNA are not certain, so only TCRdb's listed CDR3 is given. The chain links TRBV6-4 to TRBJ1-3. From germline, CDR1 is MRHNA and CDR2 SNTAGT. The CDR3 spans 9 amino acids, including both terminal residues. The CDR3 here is CASSVTSGG.

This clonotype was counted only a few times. The CDR3 sequence: CASSQESASGRVIGELFF. Written as DNA, the CDR3 is TGCGCCAGCAGCCAAGAGTCGGCTAGCGGGAGGGTGATCGGGGAGCTGTTTTTT. The rearrangement links TRBV4-1 to TRBJ2-2, with TRBD2 matching 12 bases. The CDR3 consists of 18 residues. The germline V gene encodes CDR1 MGHRA and CDR2 YSYEKL. After removal of 0 bases from V and 7 bases from J, the junction contained 9 bases not matched to a gene.

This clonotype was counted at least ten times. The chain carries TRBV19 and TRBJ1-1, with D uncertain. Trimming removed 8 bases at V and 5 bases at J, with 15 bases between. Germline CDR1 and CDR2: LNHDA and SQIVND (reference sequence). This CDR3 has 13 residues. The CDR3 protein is CASASAGDTEAFF. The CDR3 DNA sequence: TGTGCCAGTGCCTCGGCTGGGGATACTGAAGCTTTCTTT.

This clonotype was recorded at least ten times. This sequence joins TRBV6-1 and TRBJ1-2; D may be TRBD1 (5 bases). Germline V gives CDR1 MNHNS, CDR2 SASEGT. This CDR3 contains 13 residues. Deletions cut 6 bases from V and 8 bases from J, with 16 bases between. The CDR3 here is CASRLGTAEGYTF. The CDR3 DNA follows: TGTGCCAGCAGACTTGGGACGGCGGAAGGCTACACCTTC.

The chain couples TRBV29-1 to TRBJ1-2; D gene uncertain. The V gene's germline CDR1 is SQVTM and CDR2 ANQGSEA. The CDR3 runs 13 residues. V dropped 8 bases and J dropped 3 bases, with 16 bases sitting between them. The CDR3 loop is CSSPSQLDYGYTF. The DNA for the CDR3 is TGCAGCTCACCATCACAGCTTGACTATGGCTACACCTTC.

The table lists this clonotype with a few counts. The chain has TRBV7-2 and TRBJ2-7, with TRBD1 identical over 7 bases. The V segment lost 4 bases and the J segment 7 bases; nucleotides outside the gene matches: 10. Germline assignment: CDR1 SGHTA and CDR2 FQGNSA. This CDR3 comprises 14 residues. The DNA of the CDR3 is TGTGCCAGCAGCTCGGACAGGTTAATCCGAGAGCAGTACTTC. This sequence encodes CASSSDRLIREQYF.

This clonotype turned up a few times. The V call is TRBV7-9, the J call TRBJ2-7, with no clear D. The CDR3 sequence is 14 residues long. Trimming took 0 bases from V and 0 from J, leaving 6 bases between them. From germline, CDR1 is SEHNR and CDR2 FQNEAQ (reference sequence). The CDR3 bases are TGTGCCAGCAGCTTAGCCTCTAGCTCCTACGAGCAGTACTTC. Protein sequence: CASSLASSSYEQYF.

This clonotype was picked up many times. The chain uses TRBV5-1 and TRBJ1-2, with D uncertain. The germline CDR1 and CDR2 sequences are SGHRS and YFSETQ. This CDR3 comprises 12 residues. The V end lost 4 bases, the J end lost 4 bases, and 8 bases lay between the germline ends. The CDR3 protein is CASSADTYGYTF. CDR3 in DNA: TGCGCCAGCAGCGCTGACACCTATGGCTACACCTTC. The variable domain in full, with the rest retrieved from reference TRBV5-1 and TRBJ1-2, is KAGVTQTPRYLIKTRGQQVTLSCSPISGHRSVSWYQQTPGQGLQFLFEYFSETQRNKGNFPGRFSGRQFSNSRSEMNVSTLELGDSALYLCASSADTYGYTFGSGTRLTVV.

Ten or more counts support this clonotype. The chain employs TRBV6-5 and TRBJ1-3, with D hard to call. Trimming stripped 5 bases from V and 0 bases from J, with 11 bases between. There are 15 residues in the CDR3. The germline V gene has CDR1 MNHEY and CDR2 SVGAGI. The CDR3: CASSTLVNSGNTIYF. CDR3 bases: TGTGCCAGCAGTACCCTAGTTAACTCTGGAAACACCATATATTTT.

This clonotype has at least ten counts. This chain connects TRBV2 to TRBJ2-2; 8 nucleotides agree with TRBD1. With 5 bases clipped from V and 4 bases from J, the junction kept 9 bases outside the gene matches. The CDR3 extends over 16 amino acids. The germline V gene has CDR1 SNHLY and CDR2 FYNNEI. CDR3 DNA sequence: TGTGCCAGCAGTTATACCAGGGGGCTCGGCACCGGGGAGCTGTTTTTT. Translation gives CASSYTRGLGTGELFF.

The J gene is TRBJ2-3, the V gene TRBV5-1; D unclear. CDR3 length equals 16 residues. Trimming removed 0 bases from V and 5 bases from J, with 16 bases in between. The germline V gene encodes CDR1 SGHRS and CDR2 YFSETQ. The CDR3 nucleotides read TGCGCCAGCAGCTTGGCCCCAGCCCGGGCACAAGATACGCAGTATTTT. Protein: CASSLAPARAQDTQYF.

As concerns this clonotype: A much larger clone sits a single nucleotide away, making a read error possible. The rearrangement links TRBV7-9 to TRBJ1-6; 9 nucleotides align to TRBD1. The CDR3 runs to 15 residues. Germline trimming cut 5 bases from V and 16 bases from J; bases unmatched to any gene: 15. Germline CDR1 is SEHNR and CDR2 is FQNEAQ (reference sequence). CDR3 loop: CASSLLGQGTPVLHF. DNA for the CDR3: TGTGCCAGCAGCCTCCTCGGACAGGGGACGCCAGTACTCCACTTT.

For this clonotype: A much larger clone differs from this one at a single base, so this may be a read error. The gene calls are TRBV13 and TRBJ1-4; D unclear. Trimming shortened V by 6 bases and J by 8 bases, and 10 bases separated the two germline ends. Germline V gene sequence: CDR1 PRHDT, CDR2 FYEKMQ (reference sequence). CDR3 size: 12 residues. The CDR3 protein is CASSDLEEKLFF. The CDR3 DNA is TGTGCCAGCAGTGACTTGGAGGAAAAACTGTTTTTT.

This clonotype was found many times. The chain's CDR3 is CSAPGPGTDYGYTF. In DNA form, the CDR3 reads TGCAGTGCTCCGGGACCGGGGACGGACTATGGCTACACCTTC. The chain recombines TRBV20-1 with TRBJ1-2; D possibly corresponds to TRBD1 (5 bases). The CDR3 is 14 residues long. CDR1 and CDR2 from the germline V gene are DFQATT and SNEGSKA (reference sequence). V dropped 5 bases and J dropped 3 bases, with 16 bases sitting between them.

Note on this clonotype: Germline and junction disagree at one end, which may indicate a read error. The CDR3 region is CASSVDKGRYGTEAFF. The CDR3 nucleotides are TGTGCTAGCAGCGTTGATAAAGGACGTTATGGGACTGAAGCTTTCTTT. This chain joins TRBV7-7 and TRBJ1-1; D gene unclear. This CDR3 spans 16 amino acids. Germline CDR1 and CDR2: SSHAT and FNYEAQ (reference sequence).

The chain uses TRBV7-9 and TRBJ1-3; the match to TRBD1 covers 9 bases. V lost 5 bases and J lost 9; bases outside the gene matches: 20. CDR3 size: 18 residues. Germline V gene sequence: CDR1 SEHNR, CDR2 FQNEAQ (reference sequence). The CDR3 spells CASSQDPPGQGSGGTIYF. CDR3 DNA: TGTGCCAGCAGCCAAGATCCCCCGGGACAGGGCTCGGGGGGCACCATATATTTT.

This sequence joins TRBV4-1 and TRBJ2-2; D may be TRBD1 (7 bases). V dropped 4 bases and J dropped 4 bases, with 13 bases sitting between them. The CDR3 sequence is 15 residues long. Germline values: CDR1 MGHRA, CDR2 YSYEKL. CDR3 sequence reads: CASSRHRGGTGELFF. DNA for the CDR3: TGCGCCAGCAGCCGACACAGGGGAGGCACCGGGGAGCTGTTTTTT.

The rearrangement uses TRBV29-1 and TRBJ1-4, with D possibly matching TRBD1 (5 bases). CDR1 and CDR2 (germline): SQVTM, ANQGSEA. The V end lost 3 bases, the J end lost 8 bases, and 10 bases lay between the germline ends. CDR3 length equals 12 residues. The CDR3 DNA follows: TGCAGCGTTGACCTTAGGGACGAAAAACTGTTTTTT. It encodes CSVDLRDEKLFF.

The CDR3 loop is CAISDLQEQYF. CDR3 nucleotide sequence: TGTGCCATCAGTGATCTACAGGAGCAGTACTTC. The chain carries TRBV10-3 and TRBJ2-7; D remains ambiguous. Trimming pared 3 bases from V and 7 bases from J, leaving 7 bases between. Germline CDR1 and CDR2: ENHRY and SYGVKD. This CDR3 region has 11 residues.